These T cell receptor beta chains were read from a single sample in a study of shared clonotypes between healthy human individuals. Measured with immunoSEQ multiplex PCR; TCRdb has only the in-frame clones, and not every one. The sample records about 2.4 million clones, 80% to 95% being singletons. Sequencing was done on a sample of naive CD4+ T cells from PBMCs. These receptors all come from a man aged 18 to 30 in good health. Some clones in this sample may be carry-over from other donors' samples. The CDR3 runs from the conserved cysteine through the conserved F or W. The order of the fields is V gene, D gene, J gene, clone size, CDR3 protein, CDR3 DNA. The D gene is left open where the match is weak. Only some rows state a clone size, as once, few, many or a class for expanded clones.

TRBV15,-,TRBJ2-1,-,CATSRDPGATHNEQFF,TGTGCCACCAGCAGAGATCCGGGAGCCACCCACAATGAGCAGTTCTTC
TRBV6-6,TRBD1,TRBJ2-7,-,CASSPQGANTEQYF,TGTGCCAGCAGTCCCCAGGGGGCGAATACCGAGCAGTACTTC
TRBV7-8,-,TRBJ1-2,-,CASSLRVGSNYGYTF,TGTGCCAGCAGCCTTCGGGTTGGATCTAACTATGGCTACACCTTC
TRBV28,-,TRBJ2-1,-,CASSLFQGTNEQFF,TGTGCCAGCAGTTTATTTCAGGGTACCAATGAGCAGTTCTTC
TRBV6-6,TRBD2,TRBJ2-3,once,CAGGGLAGVADTQYF,TGTGCGGGCGGGGGCCTAGCGGGAGTCGCAGATACGCAGTATTTT
TRBV19,-,TRBJ2-2,-,CASSTAGTYTGELFF,TGTGCCAGTAGTACGGCCGGGACATACACCGGGGAGCTGTTTTTT
TRBV5-1,-,TRBJ2-7,-,CASSSLGNEQYF,TGCGCCAGCAGCTCACTGGGGAACGAGCAGTACTTC
TRBV7-9,-,TRBJ1-3,-,CASSRAGHTIYF,TGTGCCAGCAGCCGTGCGGGGCACACCATATATTTT
TRBV2,TRBD2,TRBJ2-7,-,CASSQLAGRNEQYF,TGTGCCAGCAGTCAGTTAGCGGGTCGTAACGAGCAGTACTTC
TRBV11-2,-,TRBJ1-6,-,CASSFDQSNSPLHF,TGTGCCAGCAGCTTTGACCAATCTAATTCACCCCTCCACTTT
TRBV2,TRBD2,TRBJ2-1,-,CASSGMGLAGSRGYNEQFF,TGTGCCAGCAGTGGGATGGGACTAGCGGGCTCCCGGGGTTACAATGAGCAGTTCTTC
TRBV7-9,TRBD2,TRBJ2-1,once,CASSKGTSVNEQFF,TGTGCCAGCAGCAAGGGGACTAGTGTGAATGAGCAGTTCTTC
TRBV5-4,-,TRBJ1-3,-,CASSLAQGVNTIYF,TGTGCCAGCAGCTTGGCACAGGGAGTAAACACCATATATTTT
TRBV6-5,-,TRBJ2-1,-,CASSYTRTPYNEQFF,TGTGCCAGCAGTTACACGAGGACGCCCTACAATGAGCAGTTCTTC
TRBV11-2,-,TRBJ2-1,-,CASSRRRNAYNEQFF,TGTGCCAGCAGCCGACGCAGGAACGCCTACAATGAGCAGTTCTTC
TRBV5-8,TRBD2,TRBJ2-3,-,CASSRGLAGASTDTQYF,TGTGCCAGCAGCCGGGGACTAGCGGGGGCTAGCACAGATACGCAGTATTTT
TRBV4-2,-,TRBJ2-1,-,CASSPDGSTYNEQFF,TGTGCCAGCAGCCCAGACGGGAGCACCTACAATGAGCAGTTCTTC
TRBV9,-,TRBJ2-7,-,CASSVDGLPGEQYF,TGTGCCAGCAGCGTAGATGGCCTCCCGGGTGAGCAGTACTTC
TRBV5-1,-,TRBJ1-3,once,CASSLGAGGNTIYF,TGCGCCAGCAGCTTGGGCGCCGGAGGAAACACCATATATTTT
TRBV4-1,-,TRBJ1-5,-,CASSQLGHSQPQHF,TGCGCCAGCAGCCAACTGGGGCACAGTCAGCCCCAGCATTTT
TRBV6-4,-,TRBJ1-2,-,CASSTGLAGDYGYTF,TGTGCCAGCAGTACTGGTTTAGCGGGGGACTATGGCTACACCTTC
TRBV5-1,TRBD2,TRBJ2-7,-,CASRLAGGSVYEQYF,TGCGCCAGCAGACTTGCCGGGGGGAGCGTCTACGAGCAGTACTTC
TRBV10-3,TRBD1,TRBJ1-2,few,CAITIDRGGGYTF,TGTGCCATCACCATTGACAGGGGAGGTGGCTACACCTTC
TRBV19,-,TRBJ2-2,-,CASKLLTSQDSGDGELFF,TGTGCCAGTAAATTACTCACCTCCCAGGACAGCGGTGACGGGGAGCTGTTTTTT
TRBV9,-,TRBJ1-3,-,CASSVDEGSYGNTIYF,TGTGCCAGCAGCGTAGATGAGGGCTCGTATGGAAACACCATATATTTT
TRBV9,TRBD1,TRBJ1-4,-,CASSAGQGSEKLFF,TGTGCCAGCAGCGCGGGACAGGGGAGTGAAAAACTGTTTTTT
TRBV2,TRBD2,TRBJ2-2,-,CASRETSGKVGELFF,TGTGCCAGCAGGGAGACTAGCGGGAAGGTCGGGGAGCTGTTTTTT
TRBV11-2,-,TRBJ1-6,-,CASSLGGNNSPLHF,TGTGCCAGCAGCTTAGGGGGGAATAATTCACCCCTCCACTTT
TRBV28,-,TRBJ2-2,-,CASMSFSTNTGELFF,TGTGCCAGCATGAGCTTCAGCACGAACACCGGGGAGCTGTTTTTT
TRBV5-1,TRBD1,TRBJ2-1,-,CASSLGTAYNEQFF,TGCGCCAGCAGCCTCGGGACAGCGTACAATGAGCAGTTCTTC
TRBV11-3,TRBD1,TRBJ2-7,-,CASSGQGDEQYF,TGTGCGAGCAGCGGACAGGGGGACGAGCAGTACTTC
TRBV7-4,-,TRBJ1-1,-,CASSLSATEAFF,TGTGCCAGCAGCTTAAGTGCCACTGAAGCTTTCTTT
TRBV7-2,-,TRBJ1-3,-,CASSFLGQGSGNTIYF,TGTGCCAGCAGCTTCCTTGGCCAGGGGTCGGGAAACACCATATATTTT
TRBV19,-,TRBJ1-1,-,CASSTRGNTEAFF,TGTGCCAGTAGTACCCGGGGGAACACTGAAGCTTTCTTT
TRBV11-2,TRBD1,TRBJ2-1,-,CASSRQGNEQFF,TGTGCCAGCAGCAGACAGGGCAATGAGCAGTTCTTC
TRBV5-1,-,TRBJ2-1,-,CASRSTGPKQFF,TGCGCCAGCAGGTCGACTGGGCCTAAGCAGTTCTTC
TRBV2,TRBD1,TRBJ1-1,-,CASSSGTGGREAFF,TGTGCCAGCAGCTCCGGGACAGGGGGCCGAGAAGCTTTCTTT
TRBV14,-,TRBJ1-1,-,CASSQVRLSSTGLNTEAFF,TGTGCCAGCAGCCAAGTACGGCTATCTTCAACTGGATTGAACACTGAAGCTTTCTTT
TRBV28,-,TRBJ1-1,once,CASSLQGGNTEAFF,TGTGCCAGCAGTTTACAAGGGGGGAACACTGAAGCTTTCTTT
TRBV5-1,-,TRBJ2-7,-,CASSLADPLIYEQYF,TGCGCCAGCAGCTTAGCAGACCCTCTTATCTACGAGCAGTACTTC
TRBV5-4,-,TRBJ1-4,-,CASSSTLAGSNEKLFF,TGTGCCAGCAGCTCGACCTTGGCGGGTTCTAATGAAAAACTGTTTTTT
TRBV2,-,TRBJ1-5,-,CASSARERNSNQPQHF,TGTGCCAGCAGTGCCCGGGAGAGAAATAGCAATCAGCCCCAGCATTTT
TRBV9,TRBD2,TRBJ2-1,-,CASSVGLAGSQHEQFF,TGTGCCAGCAGCGTGGGACTAGCGGGATCTCAGCATGAGCAGTTCTTC
TRBV10-3,-,TRBJ2-5,once,CAISGQYQETQYF,TGTGCCATCAGTGGCCAGTACCAAGAGACCCAGTACTTC
TRBV28,-,TRBJ1-1,-,CASSLPEGGLNTEAFF,TGTGCCAGCAGTTTACCGGAGGGGGGACTGAACACTGAAGCTTTCTTT
TRBV5-4,-,TRBJ2-3,-,CASSPVGDPKDTQYF,TGTGCCAGCAGCCCTGTTGGGGACCCCAAGGATACGCAGTATTTT
TRBV2,TRBD2,TRBJ2-1,-,CASSETSGNVFYNEQFF,TGTGCCAGCAGTGAGACTAGCGGGAATGTGTTTTACAATGAGCAGTTCTTC
TRBV2,-,TRBJ1-4,once,CASREDRGAATNEKLFF,TGTGCCAGCAGGGAGGATCGGGGGGCGGCAACTAATGAAAAACTGTTTTTT
TRBV6-1,TRBD2,TRBJ2-4,once,CASSEGSGGDIQYF,TGTGCCAGCAGTGAAGGGTCGGGGGGAGACATTCAGTACTTC
TRBV5-1,-,TRBJ2-7,once,CASSELLSYEQYF,TGCGCCAGCTCCGAGCTCCTCTCCTACGAGCAGTACTTC
TRBV11-2,TRBD2,TRBJ2-3,-,CASSRGEGSWATDTQYF,TGTGCCAGCAGCCGGGGGGAAGGGAGTTGGGCCACAGATACGCAGTATTTT
TRBV28,-,TRBJ1-3,-,CATSGVVGNTIYF,TGTGCCACCTCAGGGGTAGTTGGAAACACCATATATTTT
TRBV5-1,TRBD2,TRBJ2-3,once,CASSRGGKASTDTQYF,TGCGCCAGCAGCCGGGGGGGTAAGGCCTCCACAGATACGCAGTATTTT
TRBV19,-,TRBJ1-1,-,CASSPLLGGAFF,TGTGCCAGTAGTCCGCTGCTGGGTGGGGCTTTCTTT
TRBV27,-,TRBJ1-5,-,CASSPLGQPQHF,TGTGCCAGCAGTCCGTTAGGACAGCCCCAGCATTTT
TRBV4-1,-,TRBJ2-1,-,CASSQDEFTWDNEQFF,TGCGCCAGCAGCCAAGATGAGTTTACGTGGGACAATGAGCAGTTCTTC
TRBV30,-,TRBJ2-6,-,CAWIAIGIEANVLTF,TGTGCCTGGATAGCTATAGGTATAGAGGCCAACGTCCTGACTTTC
TRBV10-3,TRBD1,TRBJ2-5,-,CASGTGGNTETQYF,TGTGCCTCCGGGACAGGGGGAAACACAGAGACCCAGTACTTC
TRBV21-1,-,TRBJ2-7,-,CASSPLPRFSVGGPEYEQYF,TGTGCCAGCAGTCCTCTTCCCCGGTTTTCGGTCGGGGGCCCAGAGTACGAGCAGTACTTC
TRBV19,-,TRBJ1-5,-,CASSIEEGIQPQHF,TGTGCCAGTAGTATCGAGGAAGGCATTCAGCCCCAGCATTTT